These 20 T cell receptor beta chains were all obtained from the same sample, sequenced in a study of T cell repertoires in cytomegalovirus infection. Their cognate antigens are unknown. TCRdb independently ran MiXCR on the reads; one entry per CDR3 protein. The table includes about 500,000 distinct CDR3 sequences, 33% detected once. The sample in question was cultured PBMCs, obtained from culture after CMV antigen stimulation. The receptors here all came from a human donor in good health (CMV status not recorded). Some clones in this sample may be carry-over from other donors' samples.

The chain uses TRBV14 and TRBJ2-7, with 9 bases lining up with TRBD2. With 5 bases clipped from V and 3 bases from J, the junction kept 11 bases outside the gene matches. CDR1 and CDR2 (germline): SGHDN, FVKESK. The CDR3 is 16 residues long. The CDR3 protein is CASSSPGKREVYEQYV. CDR3 nucleotide sequence: TGTGCCAGCAGCAGTCCCGGGAAGCGGGAGGTCTACGAGCAGTACGTC.

The chain carries TRBV10-3 and TRBJ1-4; D gene ambiguous. Germline loops: CDR1 ENHRY, CDR2 SYGVKD. V was trimmed by 0 bases and J by 8 bases, leaving 13 bases between them. The CDR3 loop spans 15 amino acids. This chain's CDR3 is CAISESRRYSEKLFF. The CDR3 nucleotides read TGTGCCATCAGTGAGTCGAGAAGATACAGCGAAAAACTGTTTTTT.

This clonotype has more than one count but fewer than ten. The rearrangement links TRBV7-9 to TRBJ1-1; 11 positions match TRBD1. V trimming: 1 base; J trimming: 3 bases; junction bases outside the gene matches: 7. Germline assignment: CDR1 SEHNR and CDR2 FQNEAQ (reference sequence). This CDR3 has 17 amino acids. The CDR3 sequence: CASSLDRGQGADTEAFF. The CDR3 DNA reads TGTGCCAGCAGCTTAGATCGAGGACAGGGGGCAGACACTGAAGCTTTCTTT.

V is TRBV7-6 and J is TRBJ2-1; either TRBD1 or TRBD2 may fit D (9 bases each). The CDR3 runs 20 residues. Germline CDR1 reads SGHVS; CDR2 reads FNYEAQ. Trimming shortened V by 5 bases and J by 4 bases, and 30 bases separated the two germline ends. In nucleotides, the CDR3 is TGTGCCAGCAGCCCAGGGACAGGGAGTTCCGCGGGAGGGTTATACAATGAGCAGTTCTTC. It codes for CASSPGTGSSAGGLYNEQFF.

In this sample, this clonotype turned up many times. The gene calls are TRBV7-8 and TRBJ2-1; TRBD2 aligns across 10 bases. Trimming took 3 bases from V and 2 from J; bases not matched to a gene: 4. Germline CDR1 SGHVS, CDR2 FQNEAQ. CDR3 length: 16 residues. The CDR3 loop reads CASSFGSGRAYNEQFF. DNA for the CDR3: TGTGCCAGCAGCTTTGGGAGCGGGAGGGCCTACAATGAGCAGTTCTTC.

This clonotype occurred many times. V usage is TRBV7-2 and J usage is TRBJ2-5, with 8 bases identical to TRBD2. Looked up from germline, CDR1 is SGHTA and CDR2 is FQGNSA. V lost 3 bases to trimming and J lost 5 bases; unmatched junction nucleotides: 5. CDR3 length: 14 residues. In nucleotides, the CDR3 is TGTGCCAGCAGCTTGGAGCGGGGGAGGGAGACCCAGTACTTC. Translation: CASSLERGRETQYF.

The chain joins TRBV12-3 or TRBV12-4 to TRBJ1-6; a possible D gene is TRBD1 (6 bases). Trimming cost V 10 bases and J 7 bases, with 17 bases left between them. There are 14 residues in the CDR3. The DNA of the CDR3 is TGTGCCACTGACGGGGGGCTACGAAATTCACCCCTCCACTTT. Protein: CATDGGLRNSPLHF.

The chain couples TRBV12-5 to TRBJ2-5; D not certain. Looked up from germline, CDR1 is LGHNT and CDR2 is FRNRAP. V was shortened by 2 bases and J by 2 bases, with 12 bases between the two germline ends. CDR3 length: 15 amino acids. The CDR3 DNA reads as TGTGCTAGTGGTTTGTATGTAGGGCTACAAGAGACCCAGTACTTC. Its protein is CASGLYVGLQETQYF.

CDR3 in amino acids: CASSLEKTGAQQTQYF. The CDR3 nucleotides read TGTGCCAGCAGTTTAGAGAAGACAGGGGCGCAACAGACCCAGTACTTC. The rearrangement uses TRBV12-3 or TRBV12-4 and TRBJ2-5; TRBD1 agrees at 8 bases. Unmatched junction bases numbered 10, after V lost 1 base and J lost 6 bases. The CDR3 extends over 16 amino acids.

The rearrangement links TRBV4-1 to TRBJ2-6; D is uncertain. Germline CDR1 MGHRA, CDR2 YSYEKL. The V end was cut by 4 bases, the J end by 3 bases, with 10 bases between. The CDR3 extends over 15 amino acids. The CDR3 protein is CASSLDGGGANVLTF. The CDR3 nucleotides read TGCGCCAGCAGCCTCGACGGTGGTGGGGCCAACGTCCTGACTTTC.

Ten or more counts support this clonotype. This chain joins TRBV7-6 and TRBJ2-5; 8 positions agree with TRBD2. The ends lost 1 base at V and 5 bases at J; junction bases unmatched: 12. The length of the CDR3 is 17 residues. Germline-derived CDR1 and CDR2 are SGHVS and FNYEAQ. The CDR3 sequence: CASSLVGSAGVGETQYF. In DNA form, the CDR3 reads TGTGCCAGCAGCTTAGTCGGTTCAGCGGGAGTAGGTGAGACCCAGTACTTC.

This clonotype was seen many times. This may arise from a read error, as a much more abundant clone is one base away. The chain couples TRBV7-8 to TRBJ2-3; 11 bases fit TRBD2. V shed 6 bases, J shed 1 base, and the junction held 0 bases outside the gene matches. The CDR3 is 14 amino acids. Germline V gene data show CDR1 as SGHVS and CDR2 as FQNEAQ. CDR3 sequence reads: CASRGLAGTDTQYF. CDR3 coding DNA: TGTGCCAGCAGGGGACTAGCGGGCACAGATACGCAGTATTTT.

This clonotype was counted between two and nine times. The rearrangement uses TRBV11-3 and TRBJ1-4; unclear D gene. Trimming took off 3 bases at V and 4 bases at J, with 12 bases between the two ends. CDR3 length equals 15 residues. In germline, CDR1 is SGHNT, CDR2 YENEEA. In nucleotides, the CDR3 is TGTGCCAGCAGCTTCCTAGTGGGCCGTAATGAAAAACTGTTTTTT. It encodes CASSFLVGRNEKLFF.

V usage is TRBV28 and J usage is TRBJ1-1, with 7 bases matching TRBD1. The germline CDR1 and CDR2 sequences are MDHEN and SYDVKM. Germline trimming cut 7 bases from V and 4 bases from J; bases unmatched to any gene: 9. The CDR3 contains 14 residues. The CDR3 loop reads CASIPGGRVTEAFF. The CDR3 bases are TGTGCCAGCATCCCAGGGGGGAGAGTCACTGAAGCTTTCTTT.

This chain joins TRBV6-6 and TRBJ1-1, with no clear D. This CDR3 spans 14 amino acids. The V end lost 2 bases, the J end lost 3 bases, and 10 bases lay between the germline ends. Germline V lookup: CDR1 MNHNY, CDR2 SVGAGI (reference sequence). The CDR3 sequence: CASSYRQTYTEAFF. The DNA for the CDR3 is TGTGCCAGCAGTTACCGTCAAACTTACACTGAAGCTTTCTTT.

This clonotype was detected ten times or more. The rearrangement joins TRBV7-2 to TRBJ1-2, with 7 positions matching TRBD1. The V gene end was trimmed by 3 bases and the J gene end by 8 bases; junction bases not matched to a gene: 6. The V gene's germline CDR1 is SGHTA and CDR2 FQGNSA. The CDR3 runs to 13 residues. The CDR3 coding sequence is TGTGCCAGCAGCTTCGACAGGGCTGGCGGCTACACCTTC. Its protein is CASSFDRAGGYTF.

This rearrangement joins TRBV18 to TRBJ1-6, with D perhaps TRBD1 (5 bases). Trimming removed 6 bases at V and 5 bases at J, with 8 bases between. The CDR3 totals 13 residues. The germline V gene has CDR1 KGHSH and CDR2 LQKENI. The CDR3 sequence is CASSGLDNSPLHF. As DNA, the CDR3 is TGTGCCAGCTCGGGACTCGATAATTCACCCCTCCACTTT.

The chain is built from TRBV7-9 and TRBJ1-2, with 9 bases that match TRBD1. With 4 bases clipped from V and 2 bases from J, the junction kept 5 bases outside the gene matches. Per germline, CDR1 SEHNR and CDR2 FQNEAQ (reference sequence). CDR3 length: 15 amino acids. Here the CDR3 DNA reads TGTGCCAGCAGCTCGAGGACAGGGGAAAACTATGGCTACACCTTC. Residues: CASSSRTGENYGYTF.

As regards this clonotype: Sequence at one end of the junction differs from germline and may be a read error. The chain joins TRBV5-1 to TRBJ1-1, with 7 bases identical to TRBD1. This CDR3 has 15 amino acids. Per germline, CDR1 SGHRS and CDR2 YFSETQ. The CDR3 coding sequence is TGCGCCAGCCGAATCGGACCAGGGGGGAACGCTGAAGCTTTCTTT. Translated: CASRIGPGGNAEAFF.

This clonotype was counted many times. The chain couples TRBV12-3 or TRBV12-4 to TRBJ2-1, with D perhaps matching TRBD2 (6 bases). V was cut by 7 bases and J by 8 bases, with 21 bases left in between. The CDR3 sequence is 15 residues long. The CDR3 nucleotides are TGTGCCAGCAATTCCAAGGCAAGGGGAGGCCATGAGCAGTTCTTC. Translation: CASNSKARGGHEQFF.